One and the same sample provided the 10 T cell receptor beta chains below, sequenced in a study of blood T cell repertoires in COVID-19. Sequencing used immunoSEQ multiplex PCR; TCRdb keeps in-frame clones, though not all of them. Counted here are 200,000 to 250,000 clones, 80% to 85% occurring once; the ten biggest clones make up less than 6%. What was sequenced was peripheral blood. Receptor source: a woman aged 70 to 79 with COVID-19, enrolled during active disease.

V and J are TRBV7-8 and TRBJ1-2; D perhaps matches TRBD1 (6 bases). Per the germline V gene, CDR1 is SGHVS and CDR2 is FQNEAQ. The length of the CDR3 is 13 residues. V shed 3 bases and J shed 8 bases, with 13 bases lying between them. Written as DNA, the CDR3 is TGTGCCAGCAGCTTGGGGGCCAGGGACGGCTACACCTTC. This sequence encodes CASSLGARDGYTF.

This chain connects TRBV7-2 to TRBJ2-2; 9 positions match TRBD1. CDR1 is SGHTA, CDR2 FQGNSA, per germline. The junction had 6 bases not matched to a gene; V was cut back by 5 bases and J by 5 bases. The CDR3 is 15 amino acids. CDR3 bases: TGTGCCAGCAGCCCCGTGGACAGGGGAACCGGGGAGCTGTTTTTT. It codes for CASSPVDRGTGELFF.

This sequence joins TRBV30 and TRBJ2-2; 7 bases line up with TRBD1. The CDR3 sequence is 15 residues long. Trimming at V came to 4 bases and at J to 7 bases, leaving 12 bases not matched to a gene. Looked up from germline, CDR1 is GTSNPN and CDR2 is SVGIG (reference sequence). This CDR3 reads CAWTPLTGENGELFF. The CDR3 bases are TGTGCCTGGACCCCCTTAACAGGGGAAAACGGGGAGCTGTTTTTT.

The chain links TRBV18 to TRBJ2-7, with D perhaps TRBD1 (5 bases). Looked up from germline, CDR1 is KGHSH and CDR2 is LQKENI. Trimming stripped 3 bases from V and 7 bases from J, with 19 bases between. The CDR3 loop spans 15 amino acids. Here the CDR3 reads CASSPQMGPLSEQYF. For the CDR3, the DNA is TGTGCCAGCTCACCCCAAATGGGGCCTCTTTCGGAGCAGTACTTC.

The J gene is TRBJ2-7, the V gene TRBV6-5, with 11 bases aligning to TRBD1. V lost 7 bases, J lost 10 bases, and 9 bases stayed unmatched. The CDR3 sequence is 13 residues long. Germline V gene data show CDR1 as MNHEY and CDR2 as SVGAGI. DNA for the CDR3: TGTGCCAGCAACTCAGGACAGGGGGCAATTCAGTACTTC. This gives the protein CASNSGQGAIQYF.

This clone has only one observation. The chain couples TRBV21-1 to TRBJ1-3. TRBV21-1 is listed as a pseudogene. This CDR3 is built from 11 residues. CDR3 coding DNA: TGTGCCAGCAGCAGACTGGAGACCATATATTTT. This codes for CASSRLETIYF.

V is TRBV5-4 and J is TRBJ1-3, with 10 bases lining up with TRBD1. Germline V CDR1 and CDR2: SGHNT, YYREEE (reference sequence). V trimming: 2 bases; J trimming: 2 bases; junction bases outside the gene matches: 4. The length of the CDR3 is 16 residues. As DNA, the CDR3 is TGTGCCAGCAGCTTTGCGGGGACAGGGGCTGGAAACACCATATATTTT. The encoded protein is CASSFAGTGAGNTIYF. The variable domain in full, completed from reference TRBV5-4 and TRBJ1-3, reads ETGVTQSPTHLIKTRGQQVTLRCSSQSGHNTVSWYQQALGQGPQFIFQYYREEENGRGNFPPRFSGLQFPNYSSELNVNALELDDSALYLCASSFAGTGAGNTIYFGEGSWLTVV.

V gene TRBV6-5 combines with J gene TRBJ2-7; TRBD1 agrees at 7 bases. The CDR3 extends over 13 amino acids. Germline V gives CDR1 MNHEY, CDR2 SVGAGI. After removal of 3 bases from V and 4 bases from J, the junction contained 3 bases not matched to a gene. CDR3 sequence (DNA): TGTGCCAGCAGTTATGGCAGGGGGTACGAGCAGTACTTC. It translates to CASSYGRGYEQYF.

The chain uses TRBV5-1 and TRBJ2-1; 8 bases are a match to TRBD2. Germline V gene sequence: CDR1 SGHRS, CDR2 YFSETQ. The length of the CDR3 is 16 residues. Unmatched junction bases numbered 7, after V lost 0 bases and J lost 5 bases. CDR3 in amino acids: CASSLGTSSVNNEQFF. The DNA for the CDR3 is TGCGCCAGCAGCTTGGGGACTAGCTCGGTCAACAATGAGCAGTTCTTC.

The CDR3 bases are TGTGCCAGCAGCGTAGACGACAGACCAGATACGCAGTATTTT. The encoded protein is CASSVDDRPDTQYF. This chain links TRBV9 with TRBJ2-3, with a possible D match to TRBD1 (5 bases). The CDR3 consists of 14 residues. Germline loops: CDR1 SGDLS, CDR2 YYNGEE. The V gene lost 0 bases and the J gene lost 4 bases, with 9 bases spanning the gap.